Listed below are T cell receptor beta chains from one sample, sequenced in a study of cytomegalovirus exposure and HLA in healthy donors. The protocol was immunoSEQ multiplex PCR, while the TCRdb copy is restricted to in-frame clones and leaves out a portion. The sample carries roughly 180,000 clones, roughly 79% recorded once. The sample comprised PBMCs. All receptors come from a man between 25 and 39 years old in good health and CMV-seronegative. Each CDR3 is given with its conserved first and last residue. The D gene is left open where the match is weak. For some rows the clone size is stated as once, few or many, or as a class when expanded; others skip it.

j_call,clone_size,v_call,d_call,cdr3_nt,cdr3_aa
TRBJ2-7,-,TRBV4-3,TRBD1,TGCGCCAGCAGCCAAGAAGGACAGGGTGTACGCGAGCAGTACTTC,CASSQEGQGVREQYF
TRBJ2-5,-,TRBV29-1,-,TGCAGCGTACCCTTGGGGGGGACACCACACCAAGAGACCCAGTACTTC,CSVPLGGTPHQETQYF
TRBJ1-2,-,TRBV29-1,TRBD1,TGCAGCGGGACAGGGGGCTATGGCTACACCTTC,CSGTGGYGYTF
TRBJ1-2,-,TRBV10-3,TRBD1,TGTGCCATCAGGGGGACAGGGGATAGCTATGGCTACACCTTC,CAIRGTGDSYGYTF
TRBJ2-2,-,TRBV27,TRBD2,TGTGCCAGCAGGACCCTAGCGGGGGGAAACACCGGGGAGCTGTTTTTT,CASRTLAGGNTGELFF
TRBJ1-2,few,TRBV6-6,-,TGTGCCAGCAAAATTCCAGCTAACTATGGCTACACCTTC,CASKIPANYGYTF
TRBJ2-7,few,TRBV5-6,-,TGTGCCAGCCGCTTCCTGGGTGGGGCGGGACCCTCCTACGAGCAGTACTTC,CASRFLGGAGPSYEQYF
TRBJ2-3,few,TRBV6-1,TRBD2,TGTGCCATCTCCCAGGGACTAGCTGGCACAGATACGCAGTATTTT,CAISQGLAGTDTQYF
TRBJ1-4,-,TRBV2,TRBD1,TGTGCCAGCACTGGACAGGGGAATGAAAAACTGTTTTTT,CASTGQGNEKLFF
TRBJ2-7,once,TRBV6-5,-,TGTGCCAGCAGCCTCGGACATGGGGTCTCCTACGAGCAGTACTTC,CASSLGHGVSYEQYF
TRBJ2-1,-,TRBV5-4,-,TGTGCCAGCAGCCCCCATCCGGGCGGGGCTTACAATGAGCAGTTCTTC,CASSPHPGGAYNEQFF
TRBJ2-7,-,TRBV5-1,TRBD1,TGCGCCAGCAGCTCCGGGACAGGGAACCTCTGGGAGCAGTACTTC,CASSSGTGNLWEQYF
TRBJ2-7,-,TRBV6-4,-,TGTGCCAGCCTCTGGAGTCTAGCCTACGAGCAGTACTTC,CASLWSLAYEQYF
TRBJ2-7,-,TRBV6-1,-,TGTGCCAGCAGACGACAGGTTAGCTCCTACGAGCAGTACTTC,CASRRQVSSYEQYF
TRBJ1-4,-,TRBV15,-,TGTGCCACCAGCAGTGACAGATCTGCAACTAATGAAAAACTGTTTTTT,CATSSDRSATNEKLFF
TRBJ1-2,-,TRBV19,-,TGTGCCAGTAGGAAGAGCAGAGACTCTAACTATGGCTACACCTTC,CASRKSRDSNYGYTF
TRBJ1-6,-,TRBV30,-,TGTGCCTGGAGTGTACCCAGGACAGTTAATTCACCCCTCCACTTT,CAWSVPRTVNSPLHF
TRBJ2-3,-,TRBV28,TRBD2,TGTGCCATGGGAGGGACTGGCACAGATACGCAGTATTTT,CAMGGTGTDTQYF
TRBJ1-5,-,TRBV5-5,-,TGTGCCAGCAGCTTGAGCCCGGGACAGCCCCAGCATTTT,CASSLSPGQPQHF
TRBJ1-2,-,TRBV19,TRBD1,TGTGCCAGTGGGACAGGTGCTGGCTACACCTTC,CASGTGAGYTF
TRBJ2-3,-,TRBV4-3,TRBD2,TGCGCCAGCAGCCAAGACCTACTAGCGGGGGGTGATACGCAGTATTTT,CASSQDLLAGGDTQYF
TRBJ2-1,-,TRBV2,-,TGTGCCAGCAGTGAGGGAGGAATCTCTTACAATGAGCAGTTCTTC,CASSEGGISYNEQFF
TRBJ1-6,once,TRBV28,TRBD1,TGTGCCAGCAGTCCCAGGGGGGTCTATAATTCACCCCTCCACTTT,CASSPRGVYNSPLHF
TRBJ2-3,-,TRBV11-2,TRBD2,TGTGCCAGCAGCTCTAGCGGGAGTTTCACAGATACGCAGTATTTT,CASSSSGSFTDTQYF
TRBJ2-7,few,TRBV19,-,TGTGCCAGTAGTATCGGTCCTTCCGTGGTAGAGCAGTACTTC,CASSIGPSVVEQYF
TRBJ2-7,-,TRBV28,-,TGTGCCAGCAGGGGGGGGCGGGCCTCCTACGAGCAGTACTTC,CASRGGRASYEQYF
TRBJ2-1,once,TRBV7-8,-,TGTGCCAGCAGCCACCGGCGCCCTCGGGATGAGCAGTTCTTC,CASSHRRPRDEQFF
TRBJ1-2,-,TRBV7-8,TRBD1,TGTGCCAGCAGCCGTAGGGACAGTCCTAACTATGGCTACACCTTC,CASSRRDSPNYGYTF
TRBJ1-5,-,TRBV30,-,TGTGCCTGGAGGACAGCCTCAGGGTGGCCCCAGCATTTT,CAWRTASGWPQHF
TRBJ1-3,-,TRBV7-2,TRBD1,TGTGCCAGCAGCCCGAGACAGGGTGAAAACACCATATATTTT,CASSPRQGENTIYF
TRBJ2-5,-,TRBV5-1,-,TGCGCCAGCAGCTTGTTGTCAGACCAAGAGACCCAGTACTTC,CASSLLSDQETQYF
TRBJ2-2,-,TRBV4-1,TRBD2,TGCGCCAGCAGCCAAGATCCACCGGATAGCGGGGGAAACACCGGGGAGCTGTTTTTT,CASSQDPPDSGGNTGELFF
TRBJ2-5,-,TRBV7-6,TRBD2,TGTGCCAGCAGCTTACTAGCGGGAGAAGAGACCCAGTACTTC,CASSLLAGEETQYF
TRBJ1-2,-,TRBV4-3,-,TGCGCCAGCAGCCAGGTCAGGGTTGACTATGGCTACACCTTC,CASSQVRVDYGYTF
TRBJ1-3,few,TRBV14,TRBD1,TGTGCCAGCAGCCATCTCTCCGGGACAGGGGGAAACACCATATATTTT,CASSHLSGTGGNTIYF
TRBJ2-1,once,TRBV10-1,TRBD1,TGCGCCAGCAGTGAGTGGGGCAGGGGGACCTACAATGAGCAGTTCTTC,CASSEWGRGTYNEQFF
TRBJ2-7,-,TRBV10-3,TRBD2,TGTGCCATCAGTGGTTCTTTGGGACTAGCGGGAGGATCCGGCTACGAGCAGTACTTC,CAISGSLGLAGGSGYEQYF
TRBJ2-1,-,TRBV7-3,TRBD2,TGTGCCAGCAGCCCAGAGCTAGCGGACAATGAGCAGTTCTTC,CASSPELADNEQFF
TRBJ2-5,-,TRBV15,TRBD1,TGTGCCACCAGCCGGGACAGGGGGCAGGAGACCCAGTACTTC,CATSRDRGQETQYF
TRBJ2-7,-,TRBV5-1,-,TGCGCCAGCAGCCTGGGGGGACAGATCAACTACGAGCAGTACTTC,CASSLGGQINYEQYF
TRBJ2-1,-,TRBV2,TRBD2,TGTGCCAGACGGGAGGCGGATGAGCAGTTCTTC,CARREADEQFF
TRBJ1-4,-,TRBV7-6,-,TGTGCCAGCAGCCTACAGGTTACAACTAATGAAAAACTGTTTTTT,CASSLQVTTNEKLFF
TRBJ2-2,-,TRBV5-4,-,TGTGCCAGCAGCTTGCGTGGGGGCGGCGGGGAGCTGTTTTTT,CASSLRGGGGELFF
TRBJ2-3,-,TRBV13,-,TGTGCCAGCAGCTTATCTACAGCGGAATCTAGCACAGATACGCAGTATTTT,CASSLSTAESSTDTQYF
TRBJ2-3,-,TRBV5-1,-,TGCGCCAGCAGCTTTAACCAAATAGGGGGTTCCACAGATACGCAGTATTTT,CASSFNQIGGSTDTQYF
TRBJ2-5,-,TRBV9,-,TGTGCCAGCAGCGAGGGGTCGGCCCAGTACTTC,CASSEGSAQYF
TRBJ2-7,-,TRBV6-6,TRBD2,TGTGCCAGCGGTCTCCGTGGCGGGGGGACCTACGAGCAGTACTTC,CASGLRGGGTYEQYF
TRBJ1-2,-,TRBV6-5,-,TGTGCCAGCACACAGGGTTTATACTATGGCTACACCTTC,CASTQGLYYGYTF
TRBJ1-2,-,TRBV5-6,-,TGTGCCAGCAGCTTTTACTCCTTGGGCAGTACTAACTATGGCTACACCTTC,CASSFYSLGSTNYGYTF
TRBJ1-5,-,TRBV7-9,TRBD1,TGTGCCAGCAGCTTAGACAGGGGTAGCAATCAGCCCCAGCATTTT,CASSLDRGSNQPQHF